This TCR beta chain was profiled in a study of shared clonotypes between healthy human individuals. Study context: A donor's plate count was three for CD4 naive and three for CD4 memory; CD8 naive had two and CD8 memory one.

Sorted-subset replicate PCR reactions contained roughly 210 ng DNA, corresponding to roughly 29,000 T cell genomes. Clones were sequenced by immunoSEQ multiplex PCR, and TCRdb holds only the in-frame ones, with some missing. The table records nearly 600,000 clones, roughly 95% of them present only once. CD45RO negativity and positive selection for CCR7 defined naive CD8 cells, a population that excluded terminally differentiated effector memory CD45RA+ cells. Healthy HIV-negative adults with no recent acute infections or vaccinations were recruited as donors. This clone was seen only once. Trimming stripped 7 bases from V and 7 bases from J, with 13 bases between. Germline V gene lookup returns CDR1 LNHDA and CDR2 SQIVND (reference sequence). The CDR3 spans 12 residues.

The rearrangement links TRBV19 to TRBJ1-1; the D is unclear. The clonotype comes from a woman in her twenties or thirties in good health. The sample comprised naive CD8+ T cells sorted from blood. CDR3 DNA: TGTGCCAGTATGGATTTGGCGGGTGAAGCTTTCTTT. Its protein product is CASMDLAGEAFF. The variable domain in full, with the rest retrieved from reference TRBV19 and TRBJ1-1, is DGGITQSPKYLFRKEGQNVTLSCEQNLNHDAMYWYRQDPGQGLRLIYYSQIVNDFQKGDIAEGYSVSREKKESFPLTVTSAQKNPTAFYLCASMDLAGEAFFGQGTRLTVV.